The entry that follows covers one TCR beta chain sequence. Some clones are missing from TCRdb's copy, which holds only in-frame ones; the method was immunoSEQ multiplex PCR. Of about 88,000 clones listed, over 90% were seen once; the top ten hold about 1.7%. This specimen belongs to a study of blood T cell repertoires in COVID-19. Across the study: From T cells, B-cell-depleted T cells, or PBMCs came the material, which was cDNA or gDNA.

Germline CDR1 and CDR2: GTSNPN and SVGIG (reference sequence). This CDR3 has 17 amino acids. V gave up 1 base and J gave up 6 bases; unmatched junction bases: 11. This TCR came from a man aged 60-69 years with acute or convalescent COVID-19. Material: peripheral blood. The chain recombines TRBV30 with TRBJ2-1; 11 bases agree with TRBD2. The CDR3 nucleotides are TGTGCCTGGAGTGCCCTTACCGGGACTAGCGGATCCAATGAGCAGTTCTTC. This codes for CAWSALTGTSGSNEQFF.